Presented here are 14 T cell receptor beta chains from one specimen sequenced in a study of CD8 T cells in Susac syndrome. With random hexamers, reverse transcription was performed on about 0.5 to 1 ug of RNA. TCRdb redid the calling of the immunoSEQ multiplex PCR reads with MiXCR, one entry per CDR3 protein. The table lists about 300,000 distinct CDR3 sequences, approximately 85% of them singletons. Material: CD8+ T cells from PBMCs. All receptors come from a human donor with multiple sclerosis.

This clonotype was seen just once. The rearrangement links TRBV7-9 to TRBJ2-7; maybe TRBD2 (5 bases). CDR1 and CDR2 from the germline V gene are SEHNR and FQNEAQ (reference sequence). This CDR3 has 13 amino acids. The ends were cut back, 2 bases at V and 2 bases at J, with 7 bases in the middle. CDR3 loop: CASSLTRAYEQYF. In nucleotides, the CDR3 is TGTGCCAGCAGCTTAACGCGGGCCTACGAGCAGTACTTC. The full variable domain, its missing parts supplied by reference TRBV7-9 and TRBJ2-7, is DTGVSQNPRHKITKRGQNVTFRCDPISEHNRLYWYRQTLGQGPEFLTYFQNEAQLEKSRLLSDRFSAERPKGSFSTLEIQRTEQGDSAMYLCASSLTRAYEQYFGPGTRLTVT.

This clonotype was observed a single time. The chain joins TRBV14 to TRBJ2-1, with D perhaps assigned TRBD1 or TRBD2 (7 bases each). There are 15 residues in the CDR3. The V and J ends lost 1 base and 5 bases respectively, with 12 bases between them. Germline V gene lookup returns CDR1 SGHDN and CDR2 FVKESK. CDR3 in amino acids: CASSQGDSGNNEQFF. The CDR3 DNA reads TGTGCCAGCAGCCAAGGGGACAGCGGGAACAATGAGCAGTTCTTC.

This clonotype has a handful of counts. The chain's CDR3 is CASSQEEGDPDDTQYF. The CDR3 DNA is TGCGCCAGCAGCCAAGAGGAGGGGGACCCCGATGATACGCAGTATTTT. V gene TRBV4-1 combines with J gene TRBJ2-3; D is possibly TRBD1 or TRBD2 (6 bases each). Trimming left V 0 bases short and J 6 bases short, with 16 bases between. The CDR3 spans 16 residues. Germline CDR1 reads MGHRA; CDR2 reads YSYEKL.

The genes are TRBV28 and TRBJ2-5; D is unresolved. Per the germline V gene, CDR1 is MDHEN and CDR2 is SYDVKM. V dropped 8 bases and J dropped 5 bases, with 12 bases sitting between them. This CDR3 has 12 residues. In DNA, the CDR3 is TGTGCCAGCGGGAAGGGCCCGGAGACCCAGTACTTC. As protein: CASGKGPETQYF. Full variable domain (missing parts from reference TRBV28 and TRBJ2-5): DVKVTQSSRYLVKRTGEKVFLECVQDMDHENMFWYRQDPGLGLRLIYFSYDVKMKEKGDIPEGYSVSREKKERFSLILESASTNQTSMYLCASGKGPETQYFGPGTRLLVL.

This sequence joins TRBV13 and TRBJ1-5; 7 nucleotides line up with TRBD1. The length of the CDR3 is 13 residues. The germline CDR1 and CDR2 sequences are PRHDT and FYEKMQ (reference sequence). Trimming at V came to 1 base and at J to 10 bases, leaving 4 bases not matched to a gene. DNA for the CDR3: TGTGCCAGCAGCTTAGTCAGGGGGGAACCCCAGCATTTT. Its protein is CASSLVRGEPQHF.

The V call is TRBV9, the J call TRBJ2-1, with 15 bases identical to TRBD2. Germline V lookup: CDR1 SGDLS, CDR2 YYNGEE. The CDR3 is 19 amino acids. After removal of 0 bases from V and 0 bases from J, the junction contained 4 bases not matched to a gene. This CDR3 is CASSVVGLAGGSSYNEQFF. CDR3 nucleotide sequence: TGTGCCAGCAGCGTAGTCGGACTAGCGGGAGGGTCCTCCTACAATGAGCAGTTCTTC.

This chain links TRBV27 with TRBJ2-1; the D gene is possibly TRBD2 (5 bases). Germline loops: CDR1 MNHEY, CDR2 SMNVEV (reference sequence). This CDR3 has 16 amino acids. Trimming cost V 1 base and J 7 bases, with 17 bases left between them. CDR3 sequence reads: CASSLWLATPGNEQFF. DNA of the CDR3: TGTGCCAGCAGTTTATGGCTAGCCACGCCGGGTAATGAGCAGTTCTTC.

The V and J genes are TRBV4-3 and TRBJ1-2; maybe TRBD1 (5 bases). Germline CDR1 LGHNA, CDR2 YSLEER. V gave up 7 bases and J gave up 4 bases, with 22 bases separating them. This CDR3 is 16 amino acids long. The CDR3, as DNA: TGCGCCAGCACCCTTAAAGGGGACTCCCCACTCTATGGCTACACCTTC. As protein: CASTLKGDSPLYGYTF.

The chain employs TRBV28 and TRBJ2-3; 10 bases are a match to TRBD2. The ends lost 1 base at V and 2 bases at J; junction bases unmatched: 6. The CDR3 has 17 residues. CDR1 and CDR2 (germline): MDHEN, SYDVKM. The CDR3 nucleotides read TGTGCCAGCAGTTTATCCGAACTAGCGGGACTCACAGATACGCAGTATTTT. Translating gives CASSLSELAGLTDTQYF.

The chain employs TRBV4-3 and TRBJ1-1, with 9 bases matching TRBD1. Germline CDR1 reads LGHNA; CDR2 reads YSLEER. CDR3 size: 14 residues. Trimming cost V 1 base and J 3 bases; bases outside gene matches: 0. The CDR3 loop reads CASSQGQGDTEAFF. CDR3 bases: TGCGCCAGCAGCCAAGGACAGGGGGACACTGAAGCTTTCTTT.

V and J are TRBV20-1 and TRBJ2-1; 7 nucleotides align to TRBD1. CDR1 and CDR2 from the germline V gene are DFQATT and SNEGSKA (reference sequence). V lost 2 bases, J lost 9 bases, and 16 bases stayed unmatched. The CDR3 is 16 amino acids. The CDR3 DNA follows: TGCAGTGCTAGAACCTCACCTCCGGGACAGCGCAGTGAGCAGTTCTTC. Translating gives CSARTSPPGQRSEQFF.

The chain carries TRBV27 and TRBJ1-2, with a weak D call TRBD1 (5 bases). V was clipped by 8 bases and J by 4 bases, with 14 bases between them. Looked up from germline, CDR1 is MNHEY and CDR2 is SMNVEV (reference sequence). This CDR3 comprises 13 residues. The DNA of the CDR3 is TGTGCCAGCTCGACGGGACGCAGCTATGGCTACACCTTC. Translated: CASSTGRSYGYTF.

This rearrangement joins TRBV7-2 to TRBJ2-3; D is undetermined. Trimming took 3 bases from V and 1 from J, leaving 8 bases between them. The CDR3 is 14 residues long. CDR1 is SGHTA and CDR2 is FQGNSA in the germline V gene. CDR3 in amino acids: CASSLASRTDTQYF. CDR3 sequence (DNA): TGTGCCAGCAGCTTGGCGTCCCGCACAGATACGCAGTATTTT.

The J gene is TRBJ1-5, the V gene TRBV2, with a weak D call TRBD1 (5 bases). Germline values: CDR1 SNHLY, CDR2 FYNNEI. The CDR3 is made up of 13 amino acids. With 8 bases removed from V and 1 base from J, the gap between germline ends came to 9 bases. In nucleotides, the CDR3 is TGTGCCAGCCACGGGGGGAGCAATCAGCCCCAGCATTTT. This codes for CASHGGSNQPQHF. Variable domain in full (rest from reference TRBV2 and TRBJ1-5): EPEVTQTPSHQVTQMGQEVILRCVPISNHLYFYWYRQILGQKVEFLVSFYNNEISEKSEIFDDQFSVERPDGSNFTLKIRSTKLEDSAMYFCASHGGSNQPQHFGDGTRLSIL.